This is a list of T cell receptor beta chains from one sample in a study of blood T cell repertoires in COVID-19. Sequenced by immunoSEQ multiplex PCR; TCRdb stores in-frame clones only, minus some. The repertoire consists of 100,000 to 150,000 clones, with around 87% occurring once and the leading ten covering 3.5% to 4.5%. Sequencing used peripheral blood. These receptors were obtained from a woman in her sixties with acute or convalescent COVID-19. Both conserved end residues are part of each CDR3. The order of the fields is J gene, clone size, D gene, V gene, CDR3 DNA, CDR3 protein. The D gene is left open where the match is weak. Clone size is shown for a subset of rows, as once, few, many or a class of expanded clone.

>TRBJ1-1|.|TRBD1|TRBV7-9
TGTGCCAGCAGCTTAGTTGGACAGGGGTGGACTGAAGCTTTCTTT
CASSLVGQGWTEAFF
>TRBJ1-1|once|.|TRBV7-2
TGTGCCAGCAGCAGCAGGGTAGTCACTGAAGCTTTCTTT
CASSSRVVTEAFF
>TRBJ1-2|.|.|TRBV6-6
TGTGCCAGCAGATCTACAGGGTCCTTTAACTATGGCTACACCTTC
CASRSTGSFNYGYTF
>TRBJ2-5|.|TRBD2|TRBV7-6
TGTGCCAGCAGCTTACTAGCGGGGCAAGAGACCCAGTACTTC
CASSLLAGQETQYF
>TRBJ1-2|.|.|TRBV12-3/TRBV12-4
TGTGCCAGCAGTTTGGAGGACAGCTATGGCTACACCTTC
CASSLEDSYGYTF
>TRBJ2-1|.|TRBD1|TRBV24-1
TGTGCCACCAGTGATCCTACAGGGGACTACAATGAGCAGTTCTTC
CATSDPTGDYNEQFF
>TRBJ1-1|.|.|TRBV11-2
TGTGCCAGCTCCTTAAAAGGGCAGGGGCTTATCTCGAACACTGAAGCTTTCTTT
CASSLKGQGLISNTEAFF
>TRBJ2-2|.|TRBD2|TRBV19
TGTGCCAGTAGTAGGCCTAGCGGGAGGAGGGAGCTGTTTTTT
CASSRPSGRRELFF
>TRBJ2-2|.|.|TRBV6-5
TGTGCCAGCAGTTACTCGACGGGAAACACCGGGGAGCTGTTTTTT
CASSYSTGNTGELFF
>TRBJ1-2|.|.|TRBV18
TGTGCCAGCTCACTCGCCCAGGGGATCGATAACTATGGCTACACCTTC
CASSLAQGIDNYGYTF
>TRBJ2-7|.|.|TRBV11-2
TGTGCCAGCAGCTTAGATGGCAGGGGGGTCTCCTACGAGCAGTACTTC
CASSLDGRGVSYEQYF
>TRBJ2-7|.|.|TRBV20-1
TGCAGTGCTAGTTCCAGGGCAGGAGACGAGCAGTACTTC
CSASSRAGDEQYF
>TRBJ2-3|.|TRBD1|TRBV5-1
TGCGCCAGCAGTTTACAGGGGTATGGAGATACGCAGTATTTT
CASSLQGYGDTQYF
>TRBJ2-1|.|.|TRBV9
TGTGCCAGCAGCGCCCTAGCGATGAGGGGCAATGAGCAGTTCTTC
CASSALAMRGNEQFF
>TRBJ1-2|.|.|TRBV24-1
TGTGCCACCAGTGATTTGAGCACCCAGGGTGGCTACACCTTC
CATSDLSTQGGYTF
>TRBJ1-6|.|.|TRBV4-2
TGTGCCAGCAGCCAAGACAGGGTTGGATCACCCCTCCACTTT
CASSQDRVGSPLHF
>TRBJ1-5|.|.|TRBV28
TGTGCCAGCAGATCTGGGGGGTTTAGGAATCAGCCCCAGCATTTT
CASRSGGFRNQPQHF
>TRBJ2-1|.|TRBD2|TRBV6-6
TGTGCCAGCCTAGCGGGAGGGGGTGGTGAGCAGTTCTTC
CASLAGGGGEQFF
>TRBJ2-2|.|.|TRBV29-1
TGCAGCGTTGAAACCCGGGTAGGCACCGGGGAGCTGTTTTTT
CSVETRVGTGELFF
>TRBJ2-1|.|TRBD2|TRBV30
TGTGCCTGCTCGGGACTAGCGGGAATCGGTGAGCAGTTCTTC
CACSGLAGIGEQFF
>TRBJ1-6|once|.|TRBV19
TGTGCCAGTAGTATACGGGGGGGGAATTCACCCCTCCACTTT
CASSIRGGNSPLHF
>TRBJ1-2|few|.|TRBV9
TGTGCCAGCAGTACGACCCAGGGGTATGGCTACACCTTC
CASSTTQGYGYTF
>TRBJ1-1|.|.|TRBV11-1
TGTGCCAGCAGCTTCTTCGGCAGGGATCGAGAAGCTTTCTTT
CASSFFGRDREAFF
>TRBJ1-6|few|.|TRBV3-1/TRBV3-2
TGTGCCAGCAGCCAAGAGCAGGGAGGGACCTATAATTCACCCCTCCACTTT
CASSQEQGGTYNSPLHF
>TRBJ2-1|.|TRBD2|TRBV5-1
TGCGCCAGCAGCCGTACCGGGACTAGTGGCAGTGAGCAGTTCTTC
CASSRTGTSGSEQFF
>TRBJ1-5|.|.|TRBV5-6
TGTGCCAGCAGCTTGGGGTGGAGGAGCAATCAGCCCCAGCATTTT
CASSLGWRSNQPQHF
>TRBJ1-4|.|TRBD1|TRBV3-1/TRBV3-2
TGTGCCAGCAGGCAGGGGACAGGAGAATTCGAAAAACTGTTTTTT
CASRQGTGEFEKLFF
>TRBJ1-3|.|TRBD1|TRBV6-6
TGTGCCAGCAGTTACTACAGGGGGAAGGAAAACACCATATATTTT
CASSYYRGKENTIYF